This TCR beta chain came from a study of T cell repertoires in cytomegalovirus infection. Only a few counts were recorded for this clonotype. TCRdb independently ran MiXCR on the reads; one entry per CDR3 protein. The table lists around 270,000 distinct CDR3 sequences, 9.1% of them singletons. This CDR3 has 15 amino acids. J was trimmed by 2 bases and V by 5 bases; bases with no gene match: 5. CDR1 is SGHTA and CDR2 is FQGNSA in the germline V gene. The chain joins TRBV7-2 to TRBJ1-2; 10 bases are shared with TRBD1. The sequencing sample was made of PBMCs. This TCR was sampled from a human donor in good health (CMV status not recorded). Some clones in this sample may be carry-over from other donors' samples. The CDR3 sequence is CASSVDRGRNYGYTF. The CDR3 DNA reads as TGTGCCAGCAGCGTTGACAGGGGGCGAAACTATGGCTACACCTTC.